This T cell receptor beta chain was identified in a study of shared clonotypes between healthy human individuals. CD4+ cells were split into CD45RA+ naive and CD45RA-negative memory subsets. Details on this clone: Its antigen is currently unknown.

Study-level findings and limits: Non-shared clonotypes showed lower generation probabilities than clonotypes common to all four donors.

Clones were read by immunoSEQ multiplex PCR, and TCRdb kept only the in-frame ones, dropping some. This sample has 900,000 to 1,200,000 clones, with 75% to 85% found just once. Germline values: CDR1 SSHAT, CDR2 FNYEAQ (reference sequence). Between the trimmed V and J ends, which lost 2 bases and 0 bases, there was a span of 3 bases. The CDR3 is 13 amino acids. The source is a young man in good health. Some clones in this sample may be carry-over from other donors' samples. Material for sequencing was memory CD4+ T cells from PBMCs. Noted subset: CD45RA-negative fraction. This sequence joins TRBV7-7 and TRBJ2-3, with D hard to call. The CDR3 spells CASSLQSTDTQYF. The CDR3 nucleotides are TGTGCCAGCAGCTTACAGAGCACAGATACGCAGTATTTT.